These 16 T cell receptor beta chains came from one sample sequenced in a study of OX40 agonist ivuxolimab in advanced cancers. The table came from immunoSEQ multiplex PCR; TCRdb's copy has only in-frame clones and leaves some out. The table shows about 26,000 clones, with about four fifths occurring only once. The source was CD4+ or CD8+ T cells sorted from blood, collected in a trial of the OX40 agonist ivuxolimab. The origin of the receptors is an adult with an advanced solid tumor such as melanoma, head and neck, liver or kidney cancer.

The chain carries TRBV6-1 and TRBJ1-5; possible D gene TRBD1, 5 bases. With 7 bases removed from V and 4 bases from J, the gap between germline ends came to 17 bases. Germline CDR1 reads MNHNS; CDR2 reads SASEGT. The CDR3 is made up of 15 amino acids. The CDR3 sequence: CASNREGAGNQPQHF. The CDR3 bases are TGTGCCAGCAACCGGGAAGGGGCGGGAAATCAGCCCCAGCATTTT.

In its sample, this clone was seen a few times. The chain links TRBV4-1 to TRBJ1-6, with D unclear. V was shortened by 2 bases and J by 8 bases, with 13 bases between the two germline ends. Germline CDR1 and CDR2: MGHRA and YSYEKL. The CDR3 has 15 amino acids. CDR3 in amino acids: CASSQLATLDSPLHF. The CDR3 DNA reads TGCGCCAGCAGCCAACTGGCTACCTTGGATTCACCCCTCCACTTT.

The chain employs TRBV28 and TRBJ1-1; no clear D gene. The germline V and J ends were trimmed by 3 bases and 1 base, with 6 bases remaining between them. Germline-derived CDR1 and CDR2 are MDHEN and SYDVKM. CDR3 length equals 13 residues. The CDR3 DNA is TGTGCCAGCAGTTTCAGCAGGAACACTGAAGCTTTCTTT. Its protein product is CASSFSRNTEAFF.

This chain connects TRBV6-1 to TRBJ1-1; no clear D gene. Germline-derived CDR1 and CDR2 are MNHNS and SASEGT. Trimming removed 1 base from V and 1 base from J, with 10 bases in between. The CDR3 covers 15 residues. The chain's CDR3 is CASSEGLWRNTEAFF. The DNA of the CDR3 is TGTGCCAGCAGTGAAGGGTTATGGAGGAACACTGAAGCTTTCTTT.

The chain has TRBV5-6 and TRBJ1-5, with D possibly being TRBD1 (6 bases). Trimming removed 2 bases from V and 3 bases from J, with 9 bases in between. This CDR3 is built from 14 residues. Germline values: CDR1 SGHDT, CDR2 YYEEEE. CDR3 sequence: CASSFTGYNQPQHF. In nucleotides, the CDR3 is TGTGCCAGCAGCTTCACAGGGTACAATCAGCCCCAGCATTTT.

The chain couples TRBV19 to TRBJ1-6; weak D call: TRBD1 (5 bases). Germline V gives CDR1 LNHDA, CDR2 SQIVND (reference sequence). The CDR3 covers 15 residues. V gave up 4 bases and J gave up 7 bases, with 14 bases separating them. This CDR3 reads CASSKWDSENSPLHF. CDR3 sequence (DNA): TGTGCCAGTAGTAAATGGGACTCTGAAAATTCACCCCTCCACTTT.

V is TRBV11-2 and J is TRBJ1-2; 7 nucleotides agree with TRBD1. This CDR3 is built from 14 residues. CDR1 and CDR2 from the germline V gene are SGHAT and FQNNGV. Losses at the gene ends were 3 bases for V and 3 bases for J; bases not matched to a gene: 4. CDR3 in DNA: TGTGCCAGCAGCTTGGCCGGGACAGACTATGGCTACACCTTC. Translating it yields CASSLAGTDYGYTF. The full variable domain, its missing parts supplied by reference TRBV11-2 and TRBJ1-2, is EAGVAQSPRYKIIEKRQSVAFWCNPISGHATLYWYQQILGQGPKLLIQFQNNGVVDDSQLPKDRFSAERLKGVDSTLKIQPAKLEDSAVYLCASSLAGTDYGYTFGSGTRLTVV.

The chain carries TRBV23-1 and TRBJ2-4; 7 nucleotides match TRBD1. TRBV23-1 is an ORF; its function is uncertain. V lost 6 bases and J lost 13; bases outside the gene matches: 12. The CDR3 has 13 residues. The CDR3 DNA reads TGCGCCAGCAGCCTTAGTACAGGGGATATACAGTACTTC. Translating it yields CASSLSTGDIQYF.

V usage is TRBV5-5 and J usage is TRBJ2-7; TRBD1 is a possible D gene (5 bases). Trimming cost V 0 bases and J 5 bases, with 12 bases left between them. CDR1 is SGHKS and CDR2 is YYEKEE in the germline V gene (reference sequence). The CDR3 is made up of 14 amino acids. The CDR3 DNA sequence: TGTGCCAGCAGCTTGGGGCAGGGCTTAGACGAGCAGTACTTC. It translates to CASSLGQGLDEQYF.

About this clone: A far larger clone is only one base removed, so a read error is likely. The chain links TRBV19 to TRBJ1-2; tentatively, D is TRBD1 (5 bases). The germline V and J ends were trimmed by 7 bases and 5 bases, with 17 bases remaining between them. The CDR3 has 14 amino acids. CDR1 is LNHDA and CDR2 is SQIVND in the germline V gene (reference sequence). The chain's CDR3 is CASNPGMGEYGYTF. The CDR3 DNA follows: TGTGCCAGTAATCCAGGGATGGGGGAATATGGCTACACCTTC.

The chain carries TRBV29-1 and TRBJ2-1; no reliable D call. Germline CDR1 and CDR2: SQVTM and ANQGSEA. This CDR3 region has 11 residues. V was clipped by 4 bases and J by 4 bases, with 5 bases between them. The CDR3 reads CSVVGYNEQFF. CDR3 sequence (DNA): TGCAGCGTTGTGGGGTACAATGAGCAGTTCTTC.

This chain uses TRBV4-1 with TRBJ2-3, with D perhaps matching TRBD1 or TRBD2 (6 bases each). V was shortened by 3 bases and J by 4 bases, with 14 bases between the two germline ends. The length of the CDR3 is 15 residues. Germline lookup yields CDR1 MGHRA and CDR2 YSYEKL. The CDR3 loop reads CASSHQGGIADTQYF. The CDR3 DNA sequence: TGCGCCAGCAGCCACCAAGGGGGGATCGCAGATACGCAGTATTTT.

This chain connects TRBV7-9 to TRBJ1-1, with D perhaps matching TRBD1 (6 bases). The CDR3 is 14 amino acids. Trimming removed 5 bases at V and 6 bases at J, with 16 bases between. Germline V gene sequence: CDR1 SEHNR, CDR2 FQNEAQ (reference sequence). As DNA, the CDR3 is TGTGCCAGCAGCCCCGTTCAGGGGAGGGCTGAAGCTTTCTTT. Residues: CASSPVQGRAEAFF.

This clone was seen a handful of times. The chain is built from TRBV7-3 and TRBJ2-1, with 7 bases that match TRBD2. The CDR3 spans 14 residues. J lost 5 bases, V lost 2 bases, and 3 bases had no gene match. Germline V gene data show CDR1 as SGHTA and CDR2 as FQGTGA. This chain's CDR3 is CASSLGTTNNEQFF. Written as DNA, the CDR3 is TGTGCCAGCAGCTTAGGGACTACCAACAATGAGCAGTTCTTC.

V and J are TRBV6-1 and TRBJ1-1; D ambiguous. Trimming stripped 7 bases from V and 10 bases from J, with 13 bases between. Germline loops: CDR1 MNHNS, CDR2 SASEGT. The CDR3 has 11 amino acids. CDR3 in DNA: TGTGCCAGCACCCTTTCTATCGGAGCTTTCTTT. Its protein is CASTLSIGAFF.

The chain recombines TRBV19 with TRBJ1-5; D is ambiguous. Germline CDR1 and CDR2: LNHDA and SQIVND (reference sequence). Between the trimmed V and J ends, which lost 0 bases and 13 bases, there was a span of 16 bases. CDR3 length: 14 residues. In nucleotides, the CDR3 is TGTGCCAGTAGTATAGATCGCGACCCCAGCCGTCAGCATTTT. It encodes CASSIDRDPSRQHF.